These T cell receptor beta chains were read from a single sample in a study of control samples from healthy donors and cancer patients. This table comes from immunoSEQ multiplex PCR, and its TCRdb copy is limited to in-frame clones, with some not included. Here the sample spans about 170,000 clones, around nine tenths being singletons. Material: blood. These receptors originate from a woman aged 25 to 45 in good health. Each CDR3 is given with its conserved first and last residue. Each record gives: D gene, J gene, V gene, clone size, CDR3 protein, CDR3 DNA. D genes are given only for firm matches. Only part of the rows carry a size: once, few, many, or a class if the clone is expanded.

>TRBD2|TRBJ2-3|TRBV7-9|.
CASVAGARFPDTQYF
TGTGCCTCCGTAGCGGGGGCGAGGTTCCCAGATACGCAGTATTTT
>.|TRBJ1-4|TRBV7-2|.
CASSPGVTNEKLFF
TGTGCCAGCAGCCCGGGGGTAACTAATGAAAAACTGTTTTTT
>TRBD2|TRBJ2-1|TRBV27|.
CASSLGASGGREQFF
TGTGCCAGCAGTTTAGGGGCTAGCGGCGGAAGGGAGCAGTTCTTC
>.|TRBJ1-2|TRBV12-3/TRBV12-4|.
CASSFDDWYGYTF
TGTGCCAGCAGTTTTGACGACTGGTATGGCTACACCTTC
>.|TRBJ2-7|TRBV29-1|.
CSGAGTGPTYEQYF
TGCAGCGGGGCGGGGACGGGACCGACCTACGAGCAGTACTTC
>.|TRBJ2-1|TRBV7-9|.
CASSFSRGDNEQFF
TGTGCCAGCAGCTTTTCCAGGGGTGACAATGAGCAGTTCTTC
>TRBD2|TRBJ2-7|TRBV29-1|few
CSVVSLAGSRGEQYF
TGCAGCGTTGTGAGCCTAGCGGGGTCCCGGGGGGAGCAGTACTTC
>.|TRBJ1-2|TRBV9|.
CASSVSTNYGYTF
TGTGCCAGCAGCGTATCAACTAACTATGGCTACACCTTC
>.|TRBJ2-2|TRBV6-6|.
CASSPFLVGELFF
TGTGCCAGCAGCCCCTTCCTAGTCGGGGAGCTGTTTTTT
>.|TRBJ1-2|TRBV5-1|once
CASSLWQGNYGYTF
TGCGCCAGCAGCTTGTGGCAGGGAAACTATGGCTACACCTTC
>.|TRBJ2-1|TRBV7-9|.
CASSLAVVNSYNEQFF
TGTGCCAGCAGCTTAGCTGTGGTAAACTCCTACAATGAGCAGTTCTTC
>.|TRBJ2-3|TRBV5-4|.
CASSGGGPGSTDTQYF
TGTGCCAGCAGCGGGGGGGGCCCAGGGTCTACAGATACGCAGTATTTT
>.|TRBJ1-2|TRBV6-5|.
CASSYRGWNYGYTF
TGTGCCAGCAGTTACAGGGGGTGGAACTATGGCTACACCTTC
>.|TRBJ2-6|TRBV7-8|.
CASSSTRGGGANVLTF
TGTGCCAGCAGCTCGACCAGGGGCGGGGGGGCCAACGTCCTGACTTTC
>TRBD2|TRBJ2-7|TRBV28|.
CASHSAGLAGEQYF
TGTGCCAGTCACTCAGCGGGGCTGGCGGGTGAGCAGTACTTC
>.|TRBJ1-3|TRBV5-5|.
CASSYGTRRGGTIYF
TGTGCCAGCAGCTACGGGACTCGTCGTGGAGGCACCATATATTTT
>.|TRBJ1-3|TRBV9|.
CASSVGGQFTGNTIYF
TGTGCCAGCAGCGTAGGAGGGCAGTTCACTGGAAACACCATATATTTT
>.|TRBJ2-5|TRBV6-4|.
CASSGPKKRMGETQYF
TGTGCCAGCAGTGGGCCGAAGAAGCGGATGGGAGAGACCCAGTACTTC
>.|TRBJ2-2|TRBV11-2|.
CASSFSGNIEAGELFF
TGTGCCAGCAGCTTTAGTGGGAATATCGAGGCCGGGGAGCTGTTTTTT
>.|TRBJ1-6|TRBV24-1|few
CATSVHRDSPLHF
TGTGCCACCAGTGTTCACAGGGATTCACCCCTCCACTTT
>.|TRBJ1-1|TRBV6-5|.
CASRRIPGAEAFF
TGTGCCAGCAGGAGGATCCCAGGGGCTGAAGCTTTCTTT
>TRBD1|TRBJ2-5|TRBV7-9|.
CASSGDSTQETQYF
TGTGCCAGCAGCGGGGACAGTACTCAAGAGACCCAGTACTTC
>TRBD2|TRBJ2-7|TRBV6-4|.
CASSDPTTSGGHEQYF
TGTGCCAGCAGTGACCCGACGACTAGCGGAGGGCACGAGCAGTACTTC
>TRBD1|TRBJ2-3|TRBV6-1|.
CASSEGQGADTQYF
TGTGCCAGCAGTGAAGGACAGGGGGCAGATACGCAGTATTTT
>.|TRBJ2-7|TRBV6-5|.
CASSRTGFYEQYF
TGTGCCAGCAGCCGGACCGGGTTTTACGAGCAGTACTTC
>TRBD1|TRBJ1-1|TRBV6-6|.
CASSTGQGRNTEAFF
TGTGCCAGCAGTACTGGACAGGGTAGAAACACTGAAGCTTTCTTT
>.|TRBJ1-6|TRBV27|.
CASSFLGRDTSPLHF
TGTGCCAGCAGTTTTCTGGGCCGTGATACTTCACCCCTCCACTTT
>.|TRBJ1-2|TRBV19|once
CASSRRQVNGYTF
TGTGCCAGTAGTAGGCGACAGGTTAATGGCTACACCTTC
>.|TRBJ1-1|TRBV6-5|.
CASRTTGNTEAFF
TGTGCCAGCAGAACCACAGGAAACACTGAAGCTTTCTTT
>TRBD2|TRBJ2-1|TRBV4-2|.
CASSQDRAGDYNEQFF
TGTGCCAGCAGCCAAGATAGAGCGGGAGACTACAATGAGCAGTTCTTC
>.|TRBJ2-2|TRBV6-1|.
CASSEEEGPDGELFF
TGTGCCAGCAGTGAAGAGGAGGGGCCGGACGGGGAGCTGTTTTTT
>.|TRBJ2-7|TRBV28|.
CASTSQGRYEQYF
TGTGCCAGCACCTCCCAGGGGAGATACGAGCAGTACTTC